Included here is one TCR beta chain sequence, with context. The record originates from a study of CD8 T cells in Susac syndrome. RNA, at about 0.45 to 1 ug, was reverse transcribed with random hexamers. TCR beta CDR3 was amplified by immunoSEQ covering 54 Vbeta and 13 Jbeta. TCRdb recomputed calls from the immunoSEQ multiplex PCR reads with MiXCR, one row per CDR3 protein. This table has roughly 120,000 distinct CDR3 sequences, 93% appearing once. This CDR3 has 19 amino acids. V lost 2 bases to trimming and J lost 1 base; unmatched junction nucleotides: 12. Germline assignment: CDR1 KGHDR and CDR2 SFDVKD.

The source material was CD4+ T cells from PBMCs. The chain combines TRBV24-1 with TRBJ2-3; 9 bases align to TRBD1. The TCR sequence derives from a human donor with multiple sclerosis. Written as DNA, the CDR3 is TGTGCCACCAGTGATTCGTCGGGAGACAGGGGGTGGGGCACAGATACGCAGTATTTT. Translating gives CATSDSSGDRGWGTDTQYF.